This T cell receptor beta chain came from a study of T cell responses to AZD1222 COVID-19 vaccine. The germline CDR1 and CDR2 sequences are MNHEY and SMNVEV (reference sequence). This CDR3 is built from 12 residues. Trimming cost V 8 bases and J 5 bases, with 13 bases left between them. The repertoire was sequenced with immunoSEQ multiplex PCR; TCRdb's copy has only in-frame clones and lacks some. This sample yields under 95,000 clones, of which 86% are seen a single time; 7.9% belongs to the top ten. This receptor was obtained from an adult in good health. The chain carries TRBV27 and TRBJ2-7; D ambiguous. Sequencing was performed on peripheral blood, taken on day 0 of AZD1222 vaccination. CDR3 amino acids: CASRNQWNEQYF. The CDR3 DNA reads as TGTGCCAGCCGGAACCAGTGGAACGAGCAGTACTTC.